This is a list of T cell receptor beta chains from one sample in a study of blood T cell repertoires in COVID-19. Sequencing used immunoSEQ multiplex PCR; TCRdb keeps in-frame clones, though not all of them. Counted here are a few hundred thousand clones, over 80% occurring once; the ten biggest clones make up 5% to 6%. Sequencing input: PBMCs or T cells enriched from blood (not recorded which). The receptors were gathered from a woman aged 45-60 years who had recovered from COVID-19. Each CDR3 is given with its conserved first and last residue. The order of the fields is D gene, J gene, V gene, clone size, CDR3 DNA, CDR3 protein. A D gene is named only where the DNA matches it firmly. Expanded clones get a size class; other rows say once, few or many, or leave the size out.

>NA|TRBJ1-2|TRBV21-1|NA
TGTGCCAGCAGCCACGCAGGATACACCTTC
CASSHAGYTF
>NA|TRBJ1-2|TRBV2|few
TGTGCCAGCAGTGGAGTCGACAGGCTTTTCTATGGCTACACCTTC
CASSGVDRLFYGYTF
>TRBD1|TRBJ1-1|TRBV5-1|NA
TGCGCCAGCAGCCAATTGGACAGGGCGACTGAAGCTTTCTTT
CASSQLDRATEAFF
>NA|TRBJ2-7|TRBV7-9|NA
TGTGCCAGCAGCTCCGTGGGGGGGCTGGAGGGCTACGAGCAGTACTTC
CASSSVGGLEGYEQYF
>NA|TRBJ1-1|TRBV11-3|NA
TGTGCCAGCAGCCCCCGAACAGGGAACACTGAAGCTTTCTTT
CASSPRTGNTEAFF
>NA|TRBJ2-1|TRBV18|NA
TGTGCCAGCTCACCACCGAGGACACCGGGGGCGGGGGCCTCCTACAATGAGCAGTTCTTC
CASSPPRTPGAGASYNEQFF
>TRBD1|TRBJ1-5|TRBV6-2/TRBV6-3|NA
TGTGCCAGCAGTTCCCCCCTCTGGACAGGGGATAAATTCAATCAGCCCCAGCATTTT
CASSSPLWTGDKFNQPQHF
>NA|TRBJ1-2|TRBV7-2|NA
TGTGCCAGCAGCCTCTCCCACAGAGATGGCTACACCTTC
CASSLSHRDGYTF
>TRBD1|TRBJ2-4|TRBV19|NA
TGTGCCAGTAGTATCAGTCCGGACAGGGGACCCAAAAACATTCAGTACTTC
CASSISPDRGPKNIQYF
>TRBD1|TRBJ1-6|TRBV15|NA
TGTGCCACCAGCAGAGGAGGTGGGACAGGGAATTCACCCCTCCACTTT
CATSRGGGTGNSPLHF
>TRBD1|TRBJ1-3|TRBV6-1|NA
TGTGCCAGCAGTGAACAGGGGGTCTCTGGAAACACCATATATTTT
CASSEQGVSGNTIYF
>TRBD2|TRBJ2-3|TRBV13|NA
TGTGCCAGCAGCCTAGGACGGAGGACTAGCGGGAGGGCCCTCCCGGATACGCAGTATTTT
CASSLGRRTSGRALPDTQYF
>TRBD1|TRBJ2-3|TRBV3-1/TRBV3-2|NA
TGTGCCAGCAGCCGGGACAGGGTTTCGGATACGCAGTATTTT
CASSRDRVSDTQYF
>TRBD2|TRBJ2-7|TRBV5-4|many
TGTGCCAGCAGCCAGGGACTAGCGAACTACGAGCAGTACTTC
CASSQGLANYEQYF
>TRBD1|TRBJ1-2|TRBV19|NA
TGTGCCAGTAGTTCACGAAGACAGGGGGTACCATATGGCTACACCTTC
CASSSRRQGVPYGYTF
>NA|TRBJ1-6|TRBV25-1|NA
TGTGCCAGCAGGGGGGCCCTTGGGCCTTCACCCCTCCACTTT
CASRGALGPSPLHF
>TRBD1|TRBJ1-2|TRBV18|NA
TGTGCCAGCTCACCGGGACAGGACCTTACGGGCTACACCTTC
CASSPGQDLTGYTF
>NA|TRBJ1-3|TRBV20-1|NA
TGCAGTGCTTCTCGTGGAAACACCATATATTTT
CSASRGNTIYF
>TRBD1|TRBJ2-2|TRBV9|NA
TGTGCCAGCAGCAGCCCAACAGGGGGTCCCGGGGAGCTGTTTTTT
CASSSPTGGPGELFF
>NA|TRBJ1-6|TRBV12-5|NA
TGTGCTAGTCAGGAGGGGTTAAATAATTCACCCCTCCACTTT
CASQEGLNNSPLHF
>NA|TRBJ2-1|TRBV13|NA
TGTGCCAGCAGCTTAGTGGTCCGTTTCCCTAACAATGAGCAGTTCTTC
CASSLVVRFPNNEQFF
>NA|TRBJ1-4|TRBV18|NA
TGTGCCAGCTCACCCGCACTCGCCGAAAAACTGTTTTTT
CASSPALAEKLFF
>NA|TRBJ2-6|TRBV5-6|NA
TGTGCCAGCAGCTTAGGAAGGGGCAAAAGGCTGACTTTC
CASSLGRGKRLTF
>NA|TRBJ2-1|TRBV7-3|NA
TGTGCCAGCAGCTTGGAGCCACTCCCTGGCGCAGAGCAGTTCTTC
CASSLEPLPGAEQFF
>NA|TRBJ1-6|TRBV27|few
TGTGCCAGCCAAAAATGGGCTCAGCCAAATTCACCCCTCCACTTT
CASQKWAQPNSPLHF